This T cell receptor beta chain was documented in a study of blood T cell repertoires in COVID-19. Background on the study: Samples came from the United States, Italy and Spain, spanning acute and convalescent COVID-19. Nucleic acid was either cDNA or gDNA, and it came from T cells, B-cell-depleted T cells, or PBMCs.

CDR3 length: 15 residues. Trimming left V 2 bases short and J 3 bases short, with 11 bases between. The germline V gene encodes CDR1 MGHRA and CDR2 YSYEKL. As handled by the study authors: Nucleated cell counts were estimated from reference gene primer amplification. Produced via immunoSEQ multiplex PCR; TCRdb's table is partial and in-frame only. From that table come the V and J calls and clone size; the DNA was used to work out D and trimming. The table has some 200,000 clones, about nine tenths seen once. Sample: peripheral blood. The gene calls are TRBV4-1 and TRBJ2-1; perhaps TRBD1 as D (6 bases). The clonotype was recovered from a man between 65 and 79 years old with acute or convalescent COVID-19. The CDR3 DNA reads as TGCGCCAGCAGCCAACAGACAGGAAGCTACAATGAGCAGTTCTTC. Translating it yields CASSQQTGSYNEQFF.